This T cell receptor (beta chain) was identified in a study of OX40 agonist ivuxolimab in advanced cancers. For context, the study as a whole: The costimulatory receptor OX40 (CD134) was targeted by ivuxolimab, a fully human IgG2 agonistic monoclonal antibody. Partial responses occurred in three dose-escalation patients: two with cutaneous melanoma and one with hepatocellular carcinoma. Intravenous ivuxolimab was administered to patients every 2 weeks at six dose levels: 0.01, 0.1, 0.3, 1.5, 3 and 10 mg/kg. Of the 50 to 55 patients in dose escalation, 19 had hepatocellular carcinoma, about 15 had melanoma, 9 had renal cell carcinoma and 9 had head and neck cancer. Peripheral TCRbeta sequencing was intended to test whether TCR sequence diversity was altered and clonal T-cell expansion was caused by ivuxolimab. In the dose-escalation cohort, 70% to 90% of patients were male, and the mean age was around 65 years with a range of roughly 23 to 79. Prior anti-PD-1, anti-PD-L1 or anti-CTLA-4 therapy was permitted, and 40% of dose-escalation patients had received checkpoint inhibitors. The paper reports the monotherapy dose-escalation portion (N of about 51 patients) of the phase I ivuxolimab trial.

To sequence the TCRbeta CDR3 region, genomic DNA was isolated from the sorted cells. The immunoSEQ Assay was used for sequencing of TCRbeta CDR3 regions. The table was pulled from immuneACCESS by TCRdb, which kept in-frame rearrangements only. Such tables lose some clones; where checked, under half of the loss comes from unresolved V genes, and the rest has no known cause. For this sample the table gives 60,000 to 80,000 clones, of which about 90% were detected only once. Over 0.35% of the sample is held by the ten biggest clonotypes. Patients with autoimmune disease history or receiving systemic immunosuppression were excluded from the trial. Peripheral blood for TCR sequencing was collected from all dose cohorts at baseline, on cycle 4 day 1, and on cycle 7 day 1. Samples were obtained from an open-label, multicenter, first-in-human phase I dose-escalation trial of ivuxolimab. Adults with locally advanced or metastatic melanoma, renal cell, hepatocellular, or head and neck squamous cell carcinoma were enrolled in the trial. Before TCR sequencing, CD4+ and CD8+ T cells were separately sorted from peripheral blood.

Turning to this clone: Its antigen remains unidentified. Base qualities are not provided; no much larger clone lies one nucleotide away. Other DNA sequences in the same sample also yield this CDR3.

The CDR3 starts with the cysteine, ends with the phenylalanine, and has 11 residues. CDR3 DNA only is kept here, 33 bases in frame from base 1. V and J lose 2 bases and 4 bases, and a span of 3 bases separates them. CDR1 MNHEY and CDR2 SVGAGI are derived from the germline V gene. General study outcomes and caveats: On average, CD8+ T cells showed more expanded clones than CD4+ T cells after ivuxolimab. Low levels of normalized T-cell clonal expansion were also seen in some nonresponding patients. Which antigens the clonally expanded peripheral T cells were specific for was not determined. In the 0.1-3.0 mg/kg groups, partial responders had among the lowest normalized peripheral clonal expansion, particularly in CD8+ T cells. At doses from 0.1 to 3.0 mg/kg, clonal expansion was seen in both CD4+ and CD8+ blood T cells between baseline and week 6.

This sample comprised CD4+ or CD8+ T cells sorted from blood, obtained in a trial of the OX40 agonist ivuxolimab. The source is an adult with an advanced solid tumor such as melanoma, head and neck, liver or kidney cancer. The rearranged chain carries TRBV6-5 and TRBJ2-7, with no reliable assignment of the D segment. The DNA sequence follows: TGTGCCAGCAGTTACCTATACGAGCAGTACTTC. Its product reads: CASSYLYEQYF.